One TCR beta chain is described in this entry. This sample was included in a study of blood T cell repertoires in COVID-19. Study-level information: The study drew acute and convalescent COVID-19 samples from the United States, Italy and Spain.

The repertoire was sequenced with immunoSEQ multiplex PCR; TCRdb's copy has only in-frame clones and lacks some. The table includes hundreds of thousands of clones, 88% detected once. Trimming removed 0 bases from V and 6 bases from J, with 8 bases in between. The germline CDR1 and CDR2 sequences are SEHNR and FQNEAQ (reference sequence). The length of the CDR3 is 14 residues. The sequencing input was PBMCs or T cells enriched from blood (not recorded which). The chain joins TRBV7-9 to TRBJ2-2; D is ambiguous. This receptor was taken from a woman in her sixties in a cohort exposed to, infected with or recovered from COVID-19 (not recorded which). CDR3 DNA sequence: TGTGCCAGCAGCTTAGCTACCAAGCCCGGGGAGCTGTTTTTT. Its protein product is CASSLATKPGELFF.